The next 4 T cell receptor beta chains were all read from a single sample in a study of cytotoxic CD8 clonotypes in ibrutinib-treated CLL (dated by TCRdb to the early 2020s). The library was obtained by the immunoSEQ multiplex PCR assay. TCRdb obtained this table from immuneACCESS and retained in-frame rearrangements with V and J assigned. These tables miss some clones; where compared with another copy, unresolved V genes account for less than half of the shortfall, and the remainder is unexplained. Present in this sample are some 290,000 clones, about 80% of which were seen just once. In total, the top ten clones hold 6.5% to 8.5% of the sample. This sample comprised PBMCs, obtained before ibrutinib treatment. The source is a human donor with chronic lymphocytic leukemia.

This chain links TRBV6-5 with TRBJ1-1, with a tentative D call TRBD1 (5 bases). The CDR3 runs 14 residues. Germline lookup yields CDR1 MNHEY and CDR2 SVGAGI. V lost 5 bases to trimming and J lost 0 bases, with 10 bases between them. The DNA of the CDR3 is TGTGCCAGCAGTAGAACAGGCATGAACACTGAAGCTTTCTTT. Amino acids: CASSRTGMNTEAFF.

The chain couples TRBV18 to TRBJ2-3; 8 nucleotides agree with TRBD2. The CDR3 sequence is 17 residues long. CDR1 KGHSH and CDR2 LQKENI come from the germline V gene. V lost 2 bases and J lost 2; bases outside the gene matches: 9. The chain's CDR3 is CASSPWTAGGTTDTQYF. Here the CDR3 DNA reads TGTGCCAGCTCACCATGGACTGCGGGAGGAACCACAGATACGCAGTATTTT.

The J gene is TRBJ2-3, the V gene TRBV28, with 7 nucleotides matching TRBD2. The CDR3 covers 13 residues. Germline V gives CDR1 MDHEN, CDR2 SYDVKM. J gave up 6 bases and V 4 bases, and 4 bases lay outside the gene matches. CDR3 sequence: CASSSTSSDTQYF. The CDR3 DNA reads as TGTGCCAGCAGTTCGACTAGCTCCGATACGCAGTATTTT. Filled out from reference TRBV28 and TRBJ2-3, the complete variable domain reads DVKVTQSSRYLVKRTGEKVFLECVQDMDHENMFWYRQDPGLGLRLIYFSYDVKMKEKGDIPEGYSVSREKKERFSLILESASTNQTSMYLCASSSTSSDTQYFGPGTRLTVL.

The chain is built from TRBV10-3 and TRBJ2-2, with 14 bases lining up with TRBD2. V shed 8 bases and J 4 bases; nucleotides not matched to a gene: 3. CDR3 length equals 15 residues. CDR1 ENHRY and CDR2 SYGVKD come from the germline V gene. The CDR3 reads CAIPTSGRATGELFF. CDR3 bases: TGTGCCATCCCGACTAGCGGGAGGGCCACCGGGGAGCTGTTTTTT.